This T cell receptor beta chain was documented in a study of T cell responses to AZD1222 COVID-19 vaccine. Comment on this clone: Its antigen remains unknown.

The study, taken as a whole, reports: Close to half of spike-specific TCRs reportedly recognize unmutated variant regions.

Here immunoSEQ multiplex PCR was the method, and the copy in TCRdb shows in-frame clones only, minus some. The table has 100,000 or so clones, approximately 87% seen once. The CDR3 totals 14 residues. Germline trimming cut 4 bases from V and 4 bases from J; bases unmatched to any gene: 2. Germline CDR1 and CDR2: KGHDR and SFDVKD. Sequencing used peripheral blood, obtained on day 0 of AZD1222 vaccination. The chain carries TRBV24-1 and TRBJ2-2; 7 bases line up with TRBD2. The receptor comes from an adult in good health. CDR3 sequence: CATSEWGGTGELFF. The CDR3 DNA follows: TGTGCCACCAGTGAATGGGGGGGCACCGGGGAGCTGTTTTTT.